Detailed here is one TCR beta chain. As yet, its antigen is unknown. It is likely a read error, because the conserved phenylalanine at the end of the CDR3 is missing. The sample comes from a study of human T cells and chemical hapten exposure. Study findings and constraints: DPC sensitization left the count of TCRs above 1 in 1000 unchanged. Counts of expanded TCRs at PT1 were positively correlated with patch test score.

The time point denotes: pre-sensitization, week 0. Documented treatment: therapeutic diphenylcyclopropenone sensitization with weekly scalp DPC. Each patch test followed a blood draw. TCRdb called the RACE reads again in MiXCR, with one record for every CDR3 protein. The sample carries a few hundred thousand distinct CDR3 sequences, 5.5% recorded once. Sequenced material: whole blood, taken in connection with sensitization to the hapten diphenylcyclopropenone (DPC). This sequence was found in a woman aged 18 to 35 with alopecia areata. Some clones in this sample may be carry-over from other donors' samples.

Written as DNA, the CDR3 is TGTGCCAGCAGCTTAGAACAGTACTATGACTACACCCTC. This encodes CASSLEQYYDYTL. The chain combines TRBV7-2 with TRBJ1-2; D is unresolved. Germline values: CDR1 SGHTA, CDR2 FQGNSA. The CDR3 loop spans 13 amino acids.